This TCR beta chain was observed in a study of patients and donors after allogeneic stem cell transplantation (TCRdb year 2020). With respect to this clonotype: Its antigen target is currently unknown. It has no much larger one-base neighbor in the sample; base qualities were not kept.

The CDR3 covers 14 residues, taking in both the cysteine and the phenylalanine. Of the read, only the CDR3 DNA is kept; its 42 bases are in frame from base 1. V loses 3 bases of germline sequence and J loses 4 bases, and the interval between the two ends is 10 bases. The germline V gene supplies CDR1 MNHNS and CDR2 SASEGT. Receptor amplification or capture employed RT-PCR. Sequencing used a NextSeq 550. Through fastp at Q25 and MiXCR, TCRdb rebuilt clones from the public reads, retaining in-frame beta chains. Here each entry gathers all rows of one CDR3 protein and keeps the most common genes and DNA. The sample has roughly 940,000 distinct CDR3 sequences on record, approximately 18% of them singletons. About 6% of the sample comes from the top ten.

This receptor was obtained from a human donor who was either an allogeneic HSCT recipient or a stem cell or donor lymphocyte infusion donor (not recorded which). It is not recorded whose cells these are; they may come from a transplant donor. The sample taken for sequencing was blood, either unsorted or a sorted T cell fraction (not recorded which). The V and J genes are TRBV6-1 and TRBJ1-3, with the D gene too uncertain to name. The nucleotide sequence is TGTGCCAGCAGTGAGGGAGACCTGGGAAACACCATATATTTT. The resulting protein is CASSEGDLGNTIYF.